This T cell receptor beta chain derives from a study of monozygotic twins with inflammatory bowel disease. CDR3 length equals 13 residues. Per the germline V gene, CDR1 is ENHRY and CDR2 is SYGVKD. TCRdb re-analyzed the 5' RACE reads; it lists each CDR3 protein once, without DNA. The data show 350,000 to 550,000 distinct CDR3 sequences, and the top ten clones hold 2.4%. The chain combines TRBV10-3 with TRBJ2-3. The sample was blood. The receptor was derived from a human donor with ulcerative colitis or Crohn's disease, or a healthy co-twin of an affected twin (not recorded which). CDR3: CAISESLEDTQYF.